This is a list of T cell receptor beta chains from one sample in a study of cytomegalovirus exposure and HLA in healthy donors. Some clones are missing from TCRdb's copy, which holds only in-frame ones; the method was immunoSEQ multiplex PCR. The sample contains 90,000 or so clones, 82% of which appear only once. Material: PBMCs. These receptors came from a man younger than 40 in good health and CMV-seropositive. The CDR3 runs from the conserved cysteine through the conserved F or W. The D gene is left open where the match is weak. Clone size is stated in some rows and not others, as once, few, many or a class when expanded.

J: TRBJ2-7; V: TRBV7-9; size: .; D: .; CDR3: CASSLVAGSYEQYF; DNA: TGTGCCAGCAGCTTAGTGGCAGGGTCCTACGAGCAGTACTTC
J: TRBJ1-1; V: TRBV28; size: .; D: .; CDR3: CASIVGAGNTEAFF; DNA: TGTGCCAGCATAGTGGGGGCCGGGAACACTGAAGCTTTCTTT
J: TRBJ2-1; V: TRBV7-9; size: .; D: TRBD2; CDR3: CASSWGLAGGPFSYNEQFF; DNA: TGTGCCAGCAGCTGGGGACTAGCGGGAGGCCCTTTCTCCTACAATGAGCAGTTCTTC
J: TRBJ1-5; V: TRBV30; size: .; D: .; CDR3: CAWTTGSNQPQHF; DNA: TGTGCCTGGACTACCGGGAGCAATCAGCCCCAGCATTTT
J: TRBJ2-7; V: TRBV5-4; size: few; D: .; CDR3: CASSQGSTYEQYF; DNA: TGTGCCAGCAGCCAGGGCTCCACCTACGAGCAGTACTTC
J: TRBJ2-5; V: TRBV11-3; size: once; D: .; CDR3: CASSLGAQTGAQETQYF; DNA: TGTGCCAGCAGCTTAGGTGCCCAAACAGGAGCTCAAGAGACCCAGTACTTC
J: TRBJ1-5; V: TRBV19; size: .; D: TRBD1; CDR3: CASRDRVFGPQHF; DNA: TGTGCCAGTAGGGACAGGGTATTTGGGCCCCAGCATTTT
J: TRBJ2-2; V: TRBV18; size: .; D: .; CDR3: CASSPFTGNTGELFF; DNA: TGTGCCAGCTCGCCGTTTACCGGGAACACCGGGGAGCTGTTTTTT
J: TRBJ1-4; V: TRBV18; size: .; D: .; CDR3: CASSPGRDEKLFF; DNA: TGTGCCAGCTCACCTGGCAGGGATGAAAAACTGTTTTTT
J: TRBJ2-1; V: TRBV7-9; size: .; D: .; CDR3: CASSPGQGGLNEQFF; DNA: TGTGCCAGCAGCCCCGGACAGGGAGGGCTCAATGAGCAGTTCTTC
J: TRBJ2-1; V: TRBV28; size: .; D: .; CDR3: CASSWAGQPTVEQFF; DNA: TGTGCCAGCAGTTGGGCCGGACAGCCTACGGTTGAGCAGTTCTTC
J: TRBJ2-1; V: TRBV6-1; size: few; D: TRBD2; CDR3: CASQPGSGAQFF; DNA: TGTGCCAGCCAGCCCGGGAGCGGGGCTCAGTTCTTC
J: TRBJ2-3; V: TRBV5-1; size: .; D: TRBD2; CDR3: CASSPRLTSESTDTQYF; DNA: TGCGCCAGCAGCCCGCGATTGACTAGCGAAAGCACAGATACGCAGTATTTT
J: TRBJ2-7; V: TRBV5-1; size: once; D: TRBD2; CDR3: CASSIAGGTYEQYF; DNA: TGCGCCAGCAGCATAGCGGGAGGCACCTACGAGCAGTACTTC
J: TRBJ2-7; V: TRBV27; size: .; D: .; CDR3: CASKTSSYEQYF; DNA: TGTGCCAGCAAAACGAGCTCCTACGAGCAGTACTTC
J: TRBJ2-5; V: TRBV28; size: .; D: .; CDR3: CASGGRETQYF; DNA: TGTGCCAGCGGAGGCCGGGAGACCCAGTACTTC
J: TRBJ1-1; V: TRBV5-1; size: .; D: TRBD1; CDR3: CASSLGAGRQGAGEAFF; DNA: TGCGCCAGCAGCTTGGGGGCTGGTAGACAGGGGGCTGGTGAAGCTTTCTTT
J: TRBJ1-1; V: TRBV6-1; size: .; D: .; CDR3: CASSETYTEAFF; DNA: TGTGCCAGCAGTGAAACTTACACTGAAGCTTTCTTT
J: TRBJ1-2; V: TRBV18; size: .; D: .; CDR3: CASSPAQGRSGYTF; DNA: TGTGCCAGCTCACCAGCTCAGGGTCGAAGTGGCTACACCTTC
J: TRBJ1-1; V: TRBV30; size: .; D: .; CDR3: CAWSVSSLEAFF; DNA: TGTGCCTGGAGTGTATCTAGTCTTGAAGCTTTCTTT
J: TRBJ2-2; V: TRBV28; size: .; D: TRBD1; CDR3: CASSLSGTGSFGELFF; DNA: TGTGCCAGCAGTCTTTCCGGGACAGGGTCTTTCGGGGAGCTGTTTTTT
J: TRBJ2-7; V: TRBV28; size: .; D: TRBD1; CDR3: CASSLDLAGGSVYEQYF; DNA: TGTGCCAGCAGTTTAGATCTGGCAGGGGGATCCGTCTACGAGCAGTACTTC
J: TRBJ1-1; V: TRBV10-2; size: few; D: .; CDR3: CASSEYGSTEAFF; DNA: TGCGCCAGCAGTGAGTACGGGAGCACTGAAGCTTTCTTT
J: TRBJ2-7; V: TRBV25-1; size: .; D: TRBD1; CDR3: CASSEFGTVLLEQYF; DNA: TGTGCCAGCAGTGAATTTGGGACAGTCCTCCTTGAGCAGTACTTC
J: TRBJ2-5; V: TRBV30; size: .; D: .; CDR3: CATAQGFAETQYF; DNA: TGTGCCACCGCCCAGGGATTTGCAGAGACCCAGTACTTC
J: TRBJ2-2; V: TRBV2; size: .; D: .; CDR3: CASSTDFQAGAGELFF; DNA: TGTGCCAGCAGTACGGACTTCCAGGCAGGAGCCGGGGAGCTGTTTTTT
J: TRBJ1-5; V: TRBV28; size: .; D: .; CDR3: CASSPATGPGQPQHF; DNA: TGTGCCAGCAGTCCAGCAACAGGGCCGGGGCAGCCCCAGCATTTT
J: TRBJ2-3; V: TRBV5-6; size: once; D: TRBD2; CDR3: CASSPLGGSGTDTQYF; DNA: TGTGCCAGCAGCCCCCTCGGCGGGAGCGGCACAGATACGCAGTATTTT
J: TRBJ2-3; V: TRBV7-7; size: .; D: .; CDR3: CASSLGGDTDTQYF; DNA: TGTGCCAGCAGCTTAGGGGGGGACACAGATACGCAGTATTTT
J: TRBJ2-7; V: TRBV27; size: .; D: TRBD1; CDR3: CASSLVSTGGSIHEQYF; DNA: TGTGCCAGCAGTTTAGTTTCTACAGGGGGCTCGATCCACGAGCAGTACTTC
J: TRBJ2-7; V: TRBV5-1; size: .; D: .; CDR3: CASSPSQGYEQYF; DNA: TGCGCCAGCAGCCCGTCCCAGGGGTACGAGCAGTACTTC
J: TRBJ1-1; V: TRBV9; size: .; D: TRBD1; CDR3: CASSAGGRGQDTEAFF; DNA: TGTGCCAGCAGCGCCGGAGGACGAGGACAGGACACTGAAGCTTTCTTT
J: TRBJ1-1; V: TRBV6-5; size: .; D: .; CDR3: CASSSIRVLNTEAFF; DNA: TGTGCCAGCAGTTCCATCAGGGTATTGAACACTGAAGCTTTCTTT
J: TRBJ2-7; V: TRBV6-6; size: .; D: TRBD1; CDR3: CASTETGVYEQYF; DNA: TGTGCCAGCACTGAGACAGGGGTCTACGAGCAGTACTTC
J: TRBJ2-5; V: TRBV7-2; size: .; D: .; CDR3: CASSSITRGQETQYF; DNA: TGTGCCAGCAGCTCTATTACTAGGGGGCAAGAGACCCAGTACTTC
J: TRBJ2-7; V: TRBV7-2; size: .; D: .; CDR3: CASTFFGRVDEQYF; DNA: TGTGCCAGCACCTTCTTTGGCAGGGTCGACGAGCAGTACTTC
J: TRBJ1-4; V: TRBV10-2; size: .; D: .; CDR3: CASSEFLWTDNEKLFF; DNA: TGCGCCAGCAGTGAGTTTCTCTGGACAGATAATGAAAAACTGTTTTTT
J: TRBJ2-7; V: TRBV2; size: .; D: .; CDR3: CASSRDSRYEQYF; DNA: TGTGCCAGCAGTCGTGACAGTAGGTACGAGCAGTACTTC
J: TRBJ1-4; V: TRBV15; size: .; D: TRBD1; CDR3: CATSRGQGAISEKLFF; DNA: TGTGCCACCAGCCGAGGACAGGGGGCGATTAGTGAAAAACTGTTTTTT